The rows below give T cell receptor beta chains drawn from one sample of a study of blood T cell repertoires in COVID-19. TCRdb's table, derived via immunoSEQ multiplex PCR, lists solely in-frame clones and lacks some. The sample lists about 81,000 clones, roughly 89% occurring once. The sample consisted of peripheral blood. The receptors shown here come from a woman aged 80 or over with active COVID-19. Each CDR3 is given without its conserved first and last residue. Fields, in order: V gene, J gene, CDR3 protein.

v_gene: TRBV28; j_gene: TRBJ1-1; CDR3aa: ASSPSSGANTEAF
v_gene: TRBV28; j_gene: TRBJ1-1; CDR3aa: ASSLIGTEAF
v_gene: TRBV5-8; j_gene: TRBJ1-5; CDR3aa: ASSLCSGGDCNQPQH
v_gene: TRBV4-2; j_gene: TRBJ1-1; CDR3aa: ASSQGGQMGF
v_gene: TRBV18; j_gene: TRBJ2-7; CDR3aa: ASSPGTSGSFYEQY
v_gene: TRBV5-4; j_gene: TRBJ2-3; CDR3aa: ASSLRGRASTDTQY
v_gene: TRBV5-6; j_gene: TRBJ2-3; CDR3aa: ASRGGSGADTQY
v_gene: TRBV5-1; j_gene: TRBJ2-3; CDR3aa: ASSSPEGTDTQY
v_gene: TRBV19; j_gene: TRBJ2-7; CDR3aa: ASSIGDPGEQY
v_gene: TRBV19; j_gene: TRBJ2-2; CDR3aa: ASSILGEGWNTGELF
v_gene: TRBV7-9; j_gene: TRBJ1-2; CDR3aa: ASSVGQGDGYT
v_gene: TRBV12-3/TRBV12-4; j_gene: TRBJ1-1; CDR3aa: ASSRQMNTEAF
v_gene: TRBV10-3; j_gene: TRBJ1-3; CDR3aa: AISESKGRGNTIY
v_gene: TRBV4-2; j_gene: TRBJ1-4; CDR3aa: ASSQEIEVREAKLF
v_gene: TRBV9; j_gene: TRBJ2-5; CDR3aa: ASSSGTGVKETQY
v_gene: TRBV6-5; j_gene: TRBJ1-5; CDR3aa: ASTRRTTSNQPQH
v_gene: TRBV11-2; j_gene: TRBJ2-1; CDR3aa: ASSRVAGLSYNEQF
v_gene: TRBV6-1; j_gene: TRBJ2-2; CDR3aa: ASSDRPGRRTGELF
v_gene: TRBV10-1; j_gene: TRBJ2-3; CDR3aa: ASSESASGSRTDTQY
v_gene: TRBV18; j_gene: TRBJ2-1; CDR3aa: ASSPETGANEQF
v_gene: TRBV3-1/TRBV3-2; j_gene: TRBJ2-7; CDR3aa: ASSQNTSGRAPVTYEQY
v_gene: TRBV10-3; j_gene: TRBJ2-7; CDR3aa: ATLLAASYEQY
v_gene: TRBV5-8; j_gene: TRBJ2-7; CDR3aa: ASSWTGGSLIYEQY
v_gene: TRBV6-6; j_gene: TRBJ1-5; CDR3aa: ASSSGTGWNQPQH
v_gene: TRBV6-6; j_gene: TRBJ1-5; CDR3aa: ASRLRQGANQPQH
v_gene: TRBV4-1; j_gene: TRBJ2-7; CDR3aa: ASSQEVGASGIYEQY
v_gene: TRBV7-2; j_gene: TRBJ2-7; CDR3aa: ASSFWGTGDPEQY
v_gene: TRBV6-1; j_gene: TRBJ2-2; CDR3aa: ASSDLLAGGPGGELF
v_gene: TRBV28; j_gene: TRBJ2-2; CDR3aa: ASSLSQGVTGELF
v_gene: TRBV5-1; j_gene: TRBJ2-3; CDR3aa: ASSLGQGLGISTDTQY
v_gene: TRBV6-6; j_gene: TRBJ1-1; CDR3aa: ASRYRAGTEAF
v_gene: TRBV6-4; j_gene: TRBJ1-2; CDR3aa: ASSEGDRAGGYT
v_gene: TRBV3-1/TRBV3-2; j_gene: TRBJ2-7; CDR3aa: ASTPRGGSGPYEQY
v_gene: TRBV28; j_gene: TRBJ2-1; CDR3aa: ASTLGGPSGSWYGNEQF
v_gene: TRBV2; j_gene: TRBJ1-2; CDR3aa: ASSEGGSEDNYGYT
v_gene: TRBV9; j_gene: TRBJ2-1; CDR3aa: ASSVGGPYSGNEQF